This TCR beta chain appears in the sequencing data of a study of CD8 T cells in Susac syndrome. The germline gives CDR1 DFQATT, CDR2 SNEGSKA (reference sequence). Trimming cost V 6 bases and J 0 bases, with 10 bases left between them. The CDR3 contains 13 residues. RNA totalling about 0.5 to 1 ug underwent reverse transcription with random hexamers. TCRdb reanalysed the immunoSEQ multiplex PCR reads using MiXCR and keeps one entry per CDR3 protein. This table holds roughly 140,000 distinct CDR3 sequences, 90% to 95% found once. Source material: CD4+ T cells from PBMCs. This TCR was sampled from a human donor with Susac syndrome. This chain uses TRBV20-1 with TRBJ2-3; D ambiguous. The chain's CDR3 is CSAITGSTDTQYF. The CDR3, as DNA: TGCAGTGCCATTACGGGTAGCACAGATACGCAGTATTTT.